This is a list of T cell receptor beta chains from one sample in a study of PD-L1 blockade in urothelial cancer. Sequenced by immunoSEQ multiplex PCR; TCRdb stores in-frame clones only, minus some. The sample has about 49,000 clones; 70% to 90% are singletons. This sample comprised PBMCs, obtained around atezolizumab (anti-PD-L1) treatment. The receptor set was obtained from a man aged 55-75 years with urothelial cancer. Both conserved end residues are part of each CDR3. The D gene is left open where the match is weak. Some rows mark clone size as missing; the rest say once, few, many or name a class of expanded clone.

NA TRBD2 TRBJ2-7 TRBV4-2 CASSQGWRGGNYEQYF TGTGCCAGCAGCCAAGGATGGCGGGGGGGAAACTACGAGCAGTACTTC
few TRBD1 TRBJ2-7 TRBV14 CASSFRQGVNSEQYF TGTGCCAGCAGCTTCAGACAGGGAGTAAATTCAGAACAGTACTTC
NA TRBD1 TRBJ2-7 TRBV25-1 CASSDSGQGAYEQYF TGTGCCAGCAGTGATTCGGGACAGGGGGCCTACGAGCAGTACTTC
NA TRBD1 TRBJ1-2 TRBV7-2 CASTRQGGYGYTF TGTGCCAGCACCCGACAGGGGGGCTATGGCTACACCTTC
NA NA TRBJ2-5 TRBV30 CAWSRDTQETQYF TGTGCCTGGAGTCGGGACACCCAAGAGACCCAGTACTTC
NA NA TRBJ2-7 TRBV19 CASSMGTPDYEQYF TGTGCCAGTAGTATGGGGACACCCGACTACGAGCAGTACTTC
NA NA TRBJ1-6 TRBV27 CASSLQGFGSPLHF TGTGCCAGCAGTCTCCAGGGGTTTGGTTCACCCCTCCACTTT
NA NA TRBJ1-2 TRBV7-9 CASSFGGSGPPSYTF TGTGCCAGCAGCTTCGGTGGGTCAGGGCCCCCGTCCTACACCTTC
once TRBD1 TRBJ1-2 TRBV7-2 CASSPRTGLHYGYTF TGTGCCAGCAGCCCCCGGACAGGGCTGCACTATGGCTACACCTTC
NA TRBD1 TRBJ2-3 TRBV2 CASSGQGQTDTQYF TGTGCCAGCAGTGGACAGGGTCAGACAGATACGCAGTATTTT
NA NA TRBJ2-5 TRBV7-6 CASRSSPQGTAMETQYF TGTGCCAGCAGAAGTAGCCCACAGGGTACAGCAATGGAGACCCAGTACTTC
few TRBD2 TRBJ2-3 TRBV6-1 CASSDISGGQNTQYF TGTGCCAGCAGTGATATTAGCGGGGGTCAGAATACGCAGTATTTT
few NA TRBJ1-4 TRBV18 CASSPDAGAREKLFF TGTGCCAGCTCACCGGATGCAGGGGCGCGGGAAAAACTGTTTTTT
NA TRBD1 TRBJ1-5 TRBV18 CASSPNRGRQPQHF TGTGCCAGCTCGCCAAACAGGGGTCGGCAGCCCCAGCATTTT
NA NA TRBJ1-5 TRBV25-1 CASSDVTGNQPQHF TGTGCCAGCAGTGATGTGACTGGTAATCAGCCCCAGCATTTT
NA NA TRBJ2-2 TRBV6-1 CASSRDFTGELFF TGTGCCAGCAGTAGGGACTTTACCGGGGAGCTGTTTTTT
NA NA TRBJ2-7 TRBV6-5 CASSQQNSYEQYF TGTGCCAGCAGCCAACAGAACTCCTACGAGCAGTACTTC
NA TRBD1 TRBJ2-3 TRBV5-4 CASRRGQDVADTQYF TGTGCCAGCAGGCGTGGACAGGATGTCGCAGATACGCAGTATTTT
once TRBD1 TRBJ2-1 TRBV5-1 CASNNQGASDSHEQFF TGCGCCAGCAACAACCAGGGGGCTAGCGACTCCCATGAGCAGTTCTTC
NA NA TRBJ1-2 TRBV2 CASSDQGATGLGYTF TGTGCCAGCAGTGACCAGGGCGCCACAGGGCTCGGCTACACCTTC
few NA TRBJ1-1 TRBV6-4 CASSRTVLTEAFF TGTGCCAGCAGCCGGACAGTCCTCACTGAAGCTTTCTTT
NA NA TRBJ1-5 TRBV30 CAWSVGQSNQPQHF TGTGCCTGGAGTGTAGGACAGAGCAATCAGCCCCAGCATTTT
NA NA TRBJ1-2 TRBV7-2 CASSRELDSYGYTF TGCGCCAGCAGCCGAGAGCTGGACAGCTATGGCTACACCTTC
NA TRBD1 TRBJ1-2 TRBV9 CASRTGGAEDYGYTF TGTGCCAGCAGGACAGGGGGCGCGGAGGACTATGGCTACACCTTC
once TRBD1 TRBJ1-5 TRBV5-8 CASSLPGQGNQPQHF TGTGCCAGCAGCTTGCCGGGACAGGGGAATCAGCCCCAGCATTTT
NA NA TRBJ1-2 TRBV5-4 CASSSTLGVYTF TGTGCCAGCAGCTCGACGCTAGGGGTCTACACCTTC
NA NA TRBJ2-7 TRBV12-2 CWASGGEKGYEQYF TGTTGGGCAAGCGGGGGGGAAAAGGGGTACGAGCAGTACTTC
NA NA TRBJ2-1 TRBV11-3 CASSLGLYNEQFF TGTGCCAGCAGCTTAGGACTGTACAATGAGCAGTTCTTC
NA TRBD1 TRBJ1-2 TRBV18 CASSPGQGHGYTF TGTGCCAGCTCCCCCGGACAGGGGCATGGCTACACCTTC
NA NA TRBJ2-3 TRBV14 CASSQEYAGSDTQYF TGTGCCAGCAGCCAAGAGTACGCGGGTTCAGATACGCAGTATTTT
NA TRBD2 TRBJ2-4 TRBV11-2 CASSLDLTGGPKNIQYF TGTGCCAGCAGCTTAGATCTAACGGGGGGGCCAAAAAACATTCAGTACTTC
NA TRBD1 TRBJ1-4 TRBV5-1 CASSPGQGAMGEKLFF TGCGCCAGCAGCCCAGGACAGGGGGCAATGGGTGAAAAACTGTTTTTT
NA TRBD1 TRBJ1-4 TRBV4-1 CASSFPRDSSEKLFF TGCGCCAGCAGCTTCCCCCGGGACAGCAGTGAAAAACTGTTTTTT
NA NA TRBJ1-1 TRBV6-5 CASSPRQLNTEAFF TGTGCCAGCAGCCCCCGACAGCTGAACACTGAAGCTTTCTTT
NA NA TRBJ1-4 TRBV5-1 CASSLGGTNEKLFF TGCGCCAGCAGCTTGGGCGGAACTAATGAAAAACTGTTTTTT
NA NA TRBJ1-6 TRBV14 CASSQAGVANSPLHF TGTGCCAGCAGCCAAGCCGGGGTTGCTAATTCACCCCTCCACTTT
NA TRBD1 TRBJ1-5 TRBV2 CASSWTGVYSNQPQHF TGTGCCAGCAGTTGGACAGGGGTTTATAGCAATCAGCCCCAGCATTTT